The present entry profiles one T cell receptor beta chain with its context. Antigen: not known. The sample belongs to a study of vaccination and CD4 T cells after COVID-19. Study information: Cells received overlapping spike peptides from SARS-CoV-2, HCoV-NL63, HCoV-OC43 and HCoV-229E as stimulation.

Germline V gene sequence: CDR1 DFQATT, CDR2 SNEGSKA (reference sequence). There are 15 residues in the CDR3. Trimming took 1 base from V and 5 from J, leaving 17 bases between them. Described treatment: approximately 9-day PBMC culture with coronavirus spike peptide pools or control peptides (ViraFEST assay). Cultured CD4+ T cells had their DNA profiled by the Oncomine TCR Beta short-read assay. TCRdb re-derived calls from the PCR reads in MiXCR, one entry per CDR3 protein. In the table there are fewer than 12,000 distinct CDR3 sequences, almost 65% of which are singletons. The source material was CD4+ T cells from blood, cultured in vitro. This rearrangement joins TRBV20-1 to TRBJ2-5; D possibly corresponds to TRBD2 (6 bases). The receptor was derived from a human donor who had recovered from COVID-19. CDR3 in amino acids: CSARAPSTSLETQYF. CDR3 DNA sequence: TGCAGTGCTAGAGCCCCCTCGACTAGTTTGGAGACCCAGTACTTC.